This T cell receptor (beta chain) came from a study of identical twins. Notes on the study in general: Zero-insertion analyses might be partly confounded by invariant T cells like MAIT and iNKT. Fewer insertions marked abundant cord blood beta clonotypes; young adult naive trended weakly, memory not at all.

With 6 bases clipped from V and 6 bases from J, the junction kept 7 bases outside the gene matches. This CDR3 comprises 15 residues. The germline V gene encodes CDR1 MNHNS and CDR2 SASEGT. On this clonotype itself: Its target is not known.

Each CDR3 protein gets one entry after TCRdb re-called the 5' RACE reads with MiXCR. The table shows 650,000 to 800,000 distinct CDR3 sequences, with under 9% occurring only once. These data also formed part of another study, on yellow fever vaccine responses in identical twins. This second study says: Twins' vaccine T cell responses reportedly seemed partly convergent and partly personalized.

Sample: PBMCs. The receptor was isolated from a woman aged 18-29 years in good health. The chain carries TRBV6-1 and TRBJ1-3; 11 positions match TRBD1. The CDR3 loop is CASSARTGGVNTIYF. For the CDR3, the DNA is TGTGCCAGCAGCGCTCGGACAGGGGGCGTAAACACCATATATTTT.